The rows below give T cell receptor beta chains drawn from one sample of a study of cytomegalovirus exposure and HLA in healthy donors. TCRdb's copy holds only in-frame clones and misses some; the assay was immunoSEQ multiplex PCR. The repertoire holds 150,000 or so clones, with 72% as singletons. Sequenced input: PBMCs. Every receptor here comes from a human donor in good health. Both conserved end residues are part of each CDR3. Each record gives: clone size, V gene, D gene, J gene, CDR3 protein, CDR3 DNA. A D gene is named only where the DNA matches it firmly. Clone size, where shown, is once, few, many, or a class for clones that have expanded.

abundance: once; v_gene: TRBV30; d_gene: -; j_gene: TRBJ2-1; CDR3aa: CAWSVLSTHNEQFF; CDR3nt: TGTGCCTGGAGTGTCTTGTCTACTCACAATGAGCAGTTCTTC
abundance: -; v_gene: TRBV18; d_gene: -; j_gene: TRBJ2-7; CDR3aa: CASSLGGDEQYF; CDR3nt: TGTGCCAGCTCCCTTGGCGGGGACGAGCAGTACTTC
abundance: -; v_gene: TRBV4-3; d_gene: -; j_gene: TRBJ1-6; CDR3aa: CASSQQTDSPLHF; CDR3nt: TGCGCCAGCAGCCAACAGACAGATTCACCCCTCCACTTT
abundance: -; v_gene: TRBV6-6; d_gene: TRBD2; j_gene: TRBJ2-5; CDR3aa: CASSFRAGGGETQYF; CDR3nt: TGTGCCAGCAGTTTCCGTGCGGGGGGCGGAGAGACCCAGTACTTC
abundance: few; v_gene: TRBV6-4; d_gene: TRBD2; j_gene: TRBJ2-1; CDR3aa: CASSDGLAGGHEQFF; CDR3nt: TGTGCCAGCAGTGACGGACTAGCGGGGGGGCATGAGCAGTTCTTC
abundance: -; v_gene: TRBV6-5; d_gene: -; j_gene: TRBJ1-6; CDR3aa: CASSYGGGSYNSPLHF; CDR3nt: TGTGCCAGCAGTTACGGTGGAGGCTCCTATAATTCACCCCTCCACTTT
abundance: -; v_gene: TRBV5-1; d_gene: TRBD1; j_gene: TRBJ1-1; CDR3aa: CASSLRDSRTEAFF; CDR3nt: TGCGCCAGCAGCCTCCGGGACAGCAGAACTGAAGCTTTCTTT
abundance: -; v_gene: TRBV10-3; d_gene: TRBD1; j_gene: TRBJ2-7; CDR3aa: CAISDGDRAYEQYF; CDR3nt: TGTGCCATCAGTGACGGGGACAGAGCCTACGAGCAGTACTTC
abundance: -; v_gene: TRBV29-1; d_gene: TRBD2; j_gene: TRBJ2-1; CDR3aa: CSVESGGAGNEQFF; CDR3nt: TGCAGCGTTGAAAGCGGGGGGGCGGGGAATGAGCAGTTCTTC
abundance: -; v_gene: TRBV25-1; d_gene: -; j_gene: TRBJ1-1; CDR3aa: CASSVTGSSGTEAFF; CDR3nt: TGTGCCAGCAGTGTTACCGGGTCCTCGGGGACTGAAGCTTTCTTT
abundance: once; v_gene: TRBV13; d_gene: -; j_gene: TRBJ2-3; CDR3aa: CASSLGGGTDTQYF; CDR3nt: TGTGCCAGCAGCTTAGGCGGGGGTACAGATACGCAGTATTTT
abundance: -; v_gene: TRBV18; d_gene: TRBD1; j_gene: TRBJ2-7; CDR3aa: CASSPLGTENEQYF; CDR3nt: TGTGCCAGCTCACCCTTGGGGACAGAGAACGAGCAGTACTTC
abundance: -; v_gene: TRBV5-1; d_gene: -; j_gene: TRBJ1-2; CDR3aa: CASSPEGYLNYGYTF; CDR3nt: TGCGCCAGCAGCCCCGAGGGATATCTGAACTATGGCTACACCTTC
abundance: -; v_gene: TRBV28; d_gene: TRBD1; j_gene: TRBJ1-1; CDR3aa: CASSRDRALGEAFF; CDR3nt: TGTGCCAGCAGTCGGGACAGGGCCCTCGGGGAAGCTTTCTTT
abundance: -; v_gene: TRBV5-4; d_gene: TRBD1; j_gene: TRBJ2-7; CDR3aa: CASSPPGQSYEQYF; CDR3nt: TGTGCCAGCAGCCCCCCGGGACAGTCCTACGAGCAGTACTTC
abundance: few; v_gene: TRBV7-8; d_gene: TRBD1; j_gene: TRBJ2-2; CDR3aa: CASSLVFGTGPGELFF; CDR3nt: TGTGCCAGCAGCTTAGTTTTCGGGACAGGGCCCGGGGAGCTGTTTTTT